This TCR beta chain was sequenced in a study of shared T cell receptors in the human thymus. Germline CDR1 MNHEY, CDR2 SMNVEV (reference sequence). V was shortened by 4 bases and J by 1 base, with 14 bases between the two germline ends. The CDR3 has 16 amino acids. Clones were sequenced by immunoSEQ multiplex PCR, and TCRdb holds only the in-frame ones, with some missing. The table lists hundreds of thousands of clones, around nine tenths of them singletons. The data also belong to a second study, concerning human thymus T cells. Per that study: Resections obtained during corrective heart surgery supplied the thymus tissue.

The receptor's source is a boy less than two years old with a congenital heart defect. J is TRBJ2-1 and V is TRBV27; tentative D call: TRBD2 (5 bases). Sequencing was performed on thymocytes. The DNA for the CDR3 is TGTGCCAGCAGTTCCGTCCCCGAGGGTTCCTACAATGAGCAGTTCTTC. It is translated as CASSSVPEGSYNEQFF.